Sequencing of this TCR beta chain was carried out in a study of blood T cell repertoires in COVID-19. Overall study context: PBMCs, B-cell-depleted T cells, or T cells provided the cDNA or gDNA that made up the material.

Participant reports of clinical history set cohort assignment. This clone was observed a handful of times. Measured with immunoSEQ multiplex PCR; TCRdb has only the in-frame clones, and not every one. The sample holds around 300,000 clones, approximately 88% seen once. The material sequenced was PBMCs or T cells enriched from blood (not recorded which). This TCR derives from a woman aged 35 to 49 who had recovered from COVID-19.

In nucleotides, the CDR3 is TGCGCCAGCAGCCAAGCTGCCGGGACTAGCGGGATCTACGAGCAGTACTTC. Translating gives CASSQAAGTSGIYEQYF. The rearrangement uses TRBV4-3 and TRBJ2-7; 13 nucleotides agree with TRBD2. Per germline, CDR1 LGHNA and CDR2 YSLEER. V was pared by 1 base and J by 3 bases, with 6 bases of the junction left unmatched. The CDR3 contains 17 residues.